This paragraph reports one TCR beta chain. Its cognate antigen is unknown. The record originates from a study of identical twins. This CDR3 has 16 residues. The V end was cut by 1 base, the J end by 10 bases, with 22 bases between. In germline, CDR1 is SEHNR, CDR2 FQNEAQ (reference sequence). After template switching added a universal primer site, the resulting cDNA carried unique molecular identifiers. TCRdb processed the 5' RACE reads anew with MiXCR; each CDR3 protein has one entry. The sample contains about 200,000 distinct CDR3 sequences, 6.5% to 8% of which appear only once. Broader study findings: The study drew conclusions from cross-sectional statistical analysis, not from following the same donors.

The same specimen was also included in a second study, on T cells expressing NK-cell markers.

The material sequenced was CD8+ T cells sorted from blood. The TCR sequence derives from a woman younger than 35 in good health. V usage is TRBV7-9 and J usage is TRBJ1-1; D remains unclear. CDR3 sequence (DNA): TGTGCCAGCAGCTTAGTAGGGAGGCAGGCGGAAGAGGGAGCTTTCTTT. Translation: CASSLVGRQAEEGAFF.